These 2 T cell receptor beta chains were sequenced from one sample in a study of T-cell memory formation after mild COVID-19. TCRdb reprocessed the 5' RACE reads via MiXCR and lists one record per CDR3 protein. Of more than 250,000 distinct CDR3 sequences in the sample, 15% to 20% were seen once. The specimen was PBMCs or a T cell subset sorted from them (not recorded which). The receptor source for this set is a man aged 18 to 30 who had mild COVID-19 (a few samples of this study predate the infection). Cell type and time point are not known.

This clonotype showed up just a few times. J is TRBJ2-3 and V is TRBV5-1; D is ambiguous. The CDR3 runs 17 residues. V was trimmed by 0 bases and J by 4 bases, leaving 18 bases between them. Germline V gene sequence: CDR1 SGHRS, CDR2 YFSETQ. The CDR3 loop reads CASSLAPLPNRPDTQYF. In nucleotides, the CDR3 is TGCGCCAGCAGCTTGGCCCCTCTTCCCAACCGTCCAGATACGCAGTATTTT.

This rearrangement joins TRBV9 to TRBJ2-1, with D hard to call. The CDR3 is made up of 15 amino acids. CDR1 is SGDLS and CDR2 is YYNGEE in the germline V gene. V lost 3 bases and J lost 4, with 14 bases in between. This CDR3 is CASSGPSGRYNEQFF. DNA for the CDR3: TGTGCCAGCAGCGGACCCTCTGGACGGTACAATGAGCAGTTCTTC.